This T cell receptor beta chain was recovered during a study of cytomegalovirus exposure and HLA in healthy donors. As regards this clone: Its antigen is undetermined.

The study ran its PCR with 60 Vbeta and 13 Jbeta primers. Here immunoSEQ multiplex PCR was the method, and the copy in TCRdb shows in-frame clones only, minus some. The data contain about 130,000 clones, less than 75% of them singletons. Germline CDR1 is MNHNS and CDR2 is SASEGT. The CDR3 has 14 amino acids. Trimming took 1 base from V and 3 from J, leaving 10 bases between them. Whole-study findings and limits: From TCR beta sequences, most subjects' HLA-A and HLA-B alleles were reportedly predicted accurately.

This receptor was taken from a woman in her forties in good health and CMV-seropositive. Material for sequencing was PBMCs. The V call is TRBV6-1, the J call TRBJ2-7; weak D call: TRBD1 (6 bases). The CDR3 nucleotides read TGTGCCAGCAGTGAAGGGACAGCCTTCTACGAGCAGTACTTC. Residues: CASSEGTAFYEQYF.